This T cell receptor beta chain was documented in a study of T cell repertoires in cytomegalovirus infection. Looking at the study overall: It was the public TCR beta signatures that indicated both CMV infection and matching HLA type. Study results and caveats: In two of eight donors, the top clonotype was HLA-C-restricted CMV-specific.

This clonotype occurred a few times. As yet, its antigen is unknown. Germline V gene lookup returns CDR1 DFQATT and CDR2 SNEGSKA (reference sequence). The V end was cut by 3 bases, the J end by 5 bases, with 5 bases between. The CDR3 covers 11 residues. TCRdb reprocessed the reads via MiXCR and lists one record per CDR3 protein. Altogether 400,000 to 550,000 distinct CDR3 sequences are present, 11% being singletons, with the ten largest covering 10% to 13%. This clonotype originated in a human donor in good health (CMV status not recorded). Some clones in this sample may be carry-over from other donors' samples. The chain employs TRBV20-1 and TRBJ1-5, with D unclear. The sequencing input was PBMCs. Written as DNA, the CDR3 is TGCAGTGCTAGCGGGGATCAGCCCCAGCATTTT. It encodes CSASGDQPQHF.